This T cell receptor beta chain was recovered during a study of tumor-infiltrating lymphocytes in primary liver carcinoma. From around 500 ng total RNA, TCR beta cDNA was generated with a primer in the constant region. Construction of TCR beta libraries relied on three successive nested multiplex PCR rounds employing slightly modified ARM-PCR. TRBV1-TRBV30 forward and Cbeta reverse primers drove the first two roughly 10-cycle rounds. TCRdb passed the multiplex PCR reads through MiXCR, listing each CDR3 protein once. The profile shows about 110,000 distinct CDR3 sequences, around 83% of them singletons. Comment on this clonotype: This is likely a read error, given that the CDR3 carries no conserved phenylalanine or tryptophan at its end.

From roughly 21-30 mg of unsorted bulk tissue, DNA and RNA were co-extracted together. The proportion of viable tumor cells exceeded 75% in every tumor sample. This CDR3 has 12 amino acids. Germline CDR1 SQVTM, CDR2 ANQGSEA. V shed 2 bases and J shed 2 bases, with 7 bases lying between them. V usage is TRBV29-1 and J usage is TRBJ2-7; D gene ambiguous. The sequenced sample was liver tumor tissue from sampling region 3. Subset denoted: tumor region T3, left-lateral pole. This TCR came from a man in his forties with primary liver carcinoma and hepatitis B virus infection. The CDR3: CSVESTPYEQYL. Here the CDR3 DNA reads TGCAGCGTTGAATCAACCCCCTACGAGCAGTACTTA.